A single sample gave rise to the 4 T cell receptor beta chains below, sequenced in a study of CD8 T cells in ankylosing spondylitis. TCRdb redid the calling of the 5' RACE reads with MiXCR, one entry per CDR3 protein. The repertoire consists of 250,000 to 350,000 distinct CDR3 sequences, with over 15% occurring once and the leading ten covering less than 9%. The sequenced sample was blood, either unsorted or a sorted T cell fraction (not recorded which). The receptors stem from a male donor with ankylosing spondylitis or in good health (not recorded which).

This clonotype was observed a handful of times. As DNA, the CDR3 is TGTGCCAGCAGCCGCTCCCTGAGTAAGGGTGATGAAAAACTGTTTTTT. The encoded protein is CASSRSLSKGDEKLFF. This chain joins TRBV6-1 and TRBJ1-4, with no clear D. The V gene's germline CDR1 is MNHNS and CDR2 SASEGT. The CDR3 contains 16 residues. The V gene lost 6 bases and the J gene lost 6 bases, with 20 bases spanning the gap.

Remarks on this clonotype: This could be a read error, since a much larger clone is one nucleotide away. The chain combines TRBV5-6 with TRBJ2-1; 8 nucleotides line up with TRBD1. Germline V gene data show CDR1 as SGHDT and CDR2 as YYEEEE. The CDR3 has 12 amino acids. This CDR3 is CTSRTGYNEQFF. CDR3 DNA: TGTACCAGCAGGACAGGGTACAATGAGCAGTTCTTC.

Worth noting for this clonotype: A much larger clone lies one base from this, so it may be a read error. Because it lacks the conserved phenylalanine or tryptophan at the end, this CDR3 is likely a read error. This chain uses TRBV20-1 with TRBJ2-3, with 15 nucleotides matching TRBD2. V lost 6 bases and J lost 2; bases outside the gene matches: 3. Looked up from germline, CDR1 is DFQATT and CDR2 is SNEGSKA (reference sequence). The CDR3 runs 15 residues. The CDR3 DNA is TGCAGTGCGTGGACTAGCGGGGGGGCCACAGATACGCAGTATCTT. Translated, it gives CSAWTSGGATDTQYL.

This clonotype was counted a few times. The CDR3 here is CASSDGGSSYNEQFF. The CDR3, as DNA: TGTGCCAGCAGTGATGGGGGCAGCTCCTACAATGAGCAGTTCTTC. The J gene is TRBJ2-1, the V gene TRBV6-1, with D tentatively TRBD1 (6 bases). From germline, CDR1 is MNHNS and CDR2 SASEGT. V lost 3 bases to trimming and J lost 0 bases, with 9 bases between them. The CDR3 runs 15 residues.